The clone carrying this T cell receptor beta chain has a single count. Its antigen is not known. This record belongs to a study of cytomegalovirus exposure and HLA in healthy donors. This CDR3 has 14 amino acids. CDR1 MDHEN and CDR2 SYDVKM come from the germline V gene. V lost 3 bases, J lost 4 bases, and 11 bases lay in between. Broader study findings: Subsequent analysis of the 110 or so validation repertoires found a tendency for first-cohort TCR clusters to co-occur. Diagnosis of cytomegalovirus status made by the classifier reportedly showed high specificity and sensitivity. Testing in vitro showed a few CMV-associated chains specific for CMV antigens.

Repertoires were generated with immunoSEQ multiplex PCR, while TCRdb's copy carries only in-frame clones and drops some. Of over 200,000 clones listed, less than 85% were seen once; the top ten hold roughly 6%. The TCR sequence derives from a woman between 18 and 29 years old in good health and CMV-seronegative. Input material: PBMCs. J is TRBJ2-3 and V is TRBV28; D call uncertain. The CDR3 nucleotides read TGTGCCAGCAGTTTTCGGCTAGTCGCAGATACGCAGTATTTT. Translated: CASSFRLVADTQYF.